These 3 T cell receptor beta chains originate from one sample sequenced in a study of shared clonotypes between healthy human individuals. In the naive CD8 group, cells lacked CD45RO and were positively selected for CCR7, so terminally differentiated effector memory CD45RA+ cells were left out. Libraries were prepared by immunoSEQ multiplex PCR; TCRdb keeps only in-frame clonotypes and omits some of them. This sample has over 750,000 clones, with 96% found just once. The sequencing input was naive CD8+ T cells sorted from blood. The receptors were sampled from a man under 40 in good health.

The J gene is TRBJ1-4, the V gene TRBV6-5, with unresolved D. The germline gives CDR1 MNHEY, CDR2 SVGAGI. The length of the CDR3 is 15 residues. V was shortened by 6 bases and J by 0 bases, with 11 bases between the two germline ends. The CDR3 protein is CASSSLPATNEKLFF. The CDR3 nucleotides are TGTGCCAGCAGCTCACTCCCTGCAACTAATGAAAAACTGTTTTTT.

This clone has a single count. The rearrangement links TRBV5-7 to TRBJ2-5; 10 bases fit TRBD2. TRBV5-7 belongs to the ORF category, with a function that is uncertain. Trimming at V came to 4 bases and at J to 2 bases, leaving 5 bases not matched to a gene. The CDR3 consists of 15 residues. CDR3 sequence (DNA): TGTGCCAGCAGCAAAGCGGGAGGGCCTCAAGAGACCCAGTACTTC. Amino acid sequence: CASSKAGGPQETQYF.

CDR3 region: CSVKGGTSYEQYF. CDR3 bases: TGCAGCGTAAAGGGGGGAACTTCCTACGAGCAGTACTTC. The rearrangement joins TRBV29-1 to TRBJ2-7, with D possibly called TRBD1 or TRBD2 (6 bases each). Germline lookup yields CDR1 SQVTM and CDR2 ANQGSEA. Trimming removed 6 bases from V and 1 base from J, with 13 bases in between. The CDR3 loop spans 13 amino acids.